In this sample, the clone carrying this T cell receptor (beta chain) turned up a few times. These data come from a study of blood T cell repertoires in COVID-19. Recovered Cohort 3 donors showed two negative PCRs, clearance, or symptom resolution. Sequenced by immunoSEQ multiplex PCR; TCRdb stores in-frame clones only, minus some. The repertoire includes about 160,000 clones, 70% to 90% of them detected once, and less than 8.5% sits in the top ten. V lost 0 bases, J lost 5 bases, and 15 bases stayed unmatched. This CDR3 comprises 18 residues. Germline V gene lookup returns CDR1 SGHDN and CDR2 FVKESK. The sample consisted of PBMCs or T cells enriched from blood (not recorded which). This chain joins TRBV14 and TRBJ2-5; 7 bases agree with TRBD1. The receptor was derived from a woman aged 45-65 years who had recovered from COVID-19. CDR3 in DNA: TGTGCCAGCAGCCAAGATTCCCAGGGACAGCCACTTTGGGAGACCCAGTACTTC. Translating gives CASSQDSQGQPLWETQYF.